A single sample is the source of the 5 T cell receptor beta chains below, sequenced in a study of blood T cell repertoires in COVID-19 (dated by TCRdb to about 2020). Library preparation used the immunoSEQ multiplex PCR assay. Drawn from immuneACCESS, this table holds only the in-frame rearrangements with V and J called that TCRdb kept. Clones are partly lost; checked studies trace under half to an unresolved V gene and leave the rest unexplained. The sample yields approximately 240,000 clones; around 90% were counted once. The ten most abundant clones make up 0.8% to 0.95% of the sample. Sequencing was carried out using peripheral blood. The receptors here all came from a man in his thirties or forties with COVID-19, enrolled during active disease.

V usage is TRBV3-1 (or the pseudogene TRBV3-2) and J usage is TRBJ2-7; tentatively, D is TRBD1 (6 bases). The germline V and J ends were trimmed by 0 bases and 2 bases, with 8 bases remaining between them. The CDR3 contains 14 residues. Per the germline V gene, CDR1 is LGHDT and CDR2 is YNNKEL (reference sequence). In nucleotides, the CDR3 is TGTGCCAGCAGCCAAGATTGGACAGCCTACGAGCAGTACTTC. This codes for CASSQDWTAYEQYF.

This sequence joins TRBV4-2 and TRBJ2-1; no reliable D call. The V end lost 0 bases, the J end lost 0 bases, and 15 bases lay between the germline ends. The CDR3 covers 18 residues. Germline lookup yields CDR1 LGHNA and CDR2 YNFKEQ. DNA of the CDR3: TGTGCCAGCAGCCAAGAAGCCGGCGGCGGCTACTCCTACAATGAGCAGTTCTTC. It yields the protein CASSQEAGGGYSYNEQFF.

The V call is TRBV5-4, the J call TRBJ2-5; tentative D call: TRBD1 (6 bases). Looked up from germline, CDR1 is SGHNT and CDR2 is YYREEE (reference sequence). V dropped 5 bases and J dropped 2 bases, with 16 bases sitting between them. The CDR3 consists of 15 residues. CDR3 protein: CASRFSGTPQETQYF. The CDR3 bases are TGTGCCAGCAGATTCTCCGGGACACCTCAAGAGACCCAGTACTTC. The whole variable domain, filled in from reference TRBV5-4 and TRBJ2-5, reads ETGVTQSPTHLIKTRGQQVTLRCSSQSGHNTVSWYQQALGQGPQFIFQYYREEENGRGNFPPRFSGLQFPNYSSELNVNALELDDSALYLCASRFSGTPQETQYFGPGTRLLVL.

The genes are TRBV11-2 and TRBJ2-1; D is undetermined. The CDR3 runs 14 residues. V lost 2 bases and J 7 bases, leaving 12 bases between the germline ends. The V gene's germline CDR1 is SGHAT and CDR2 FQNNGV. CDR3 residues: CASSLRSFGNEQFF. DNA of the CDR3: TGTGCCAGCAGCTTAAGGAGCTTCGGGAATGAGCAGTTCTTC.

The V call is TRBV6-6, the J call TRBJ2-5; 14 bases agree with TRBD2. This CDR3 spans 17 amino acids. With 5 bases clipped from V and 5 bases from J, the junction kept 10 bases outside the gene matches. Germline V gives CDR1 MNHNY, CDR2 SVGAGI (reference sequence). The CDR3 DNA reads TGTGCCAGCAGTCGAGGACTAGCGGGGGGTATAGTGGAGACCCAGTACTTC. Its protein is CASSRGLAGGIVETQYF.